Sequencing of this T cell receptor (beta chain) was carried out in a study of OX40 agonist ivuxolimab in advanced cancers. In terms of the full investigation: The costimulatory receptor OX40 (CD134) was targeted by ivuxolimab, a fully human IgG2 agonistic monoclonal antibody. Intravenous ivuxolimab was administered to patients every 2 weeks at six dose levels: 0.01, 0.1, 0.3, 1.5, 3 and 10 mg/kg. Partial responses occurred in three dose-escalation patients: two with cutaneous melanoma and one with hepatocellular carcinoma. Peripheral TCRbeta sequencing aimed to test whether ivuxolimab altered TCR sequence diversity and caused clonal T-cell expansion. The paper reports the monotherapy dose-escalation portion (N of about 56 patients) of the phase I ivuxolimab trial. Among the roughly 50 dose-escalation patients, around 19 had hepatocellular carcinoma, around 15 melanoma, 9 renal cell carcinoma and 9 head and neck cancer. In the dose-escalation cohort, around four fifths of patients were male, and the mean age was around 60 years with a range of about 20 to 90. Prior anti-PD-1, anti-PD-L1 or anti-CTLA-4 therapy was permitted, and checkpoint inhibitors had been received by roughly two fifths of dose-escalation patients.

What the work shows at the level of the full study, not this receptor alone: Low levels of normalized T-cell clonal expansion were also seen in some patients who did not respond. On average, CD8+ T cells showed more expanded clones than CD4+ T cells after ivuxolimab. Partial responders in the 0.1-3.0 mg/kg groups had among the lowest normalized peripheral clonal expansion, especially among CD8+ T cells. Antigen specificity was not determined for the clonally expanded peripheral T cells. At doses from 0.1 to 3.0 mg/kg, clonal expansion was seen in both CD4+ and CD8+ blood T cells between baseline and week 6.

Notes on this clone: What this receptor recognizes is not known. No base qualities exist here, and no much larger clone lies one base off it.

Genomic DNA was extracted from sorted cells for sequencing of the TCRbeta CDR3 region. The immunoSEQ Assay was used for sequencing of TCRbeta CDR3 regions. TCRdb stores this immuneACCESS table with in-frame sequences only. Part of the clones is absent; in the studies checked, under half of the shortfall reflects unresolved V genes, and no reason is known for the rest. This sample holds 75,000 to 95,000 clones; 92% were observed only once. 0.45% to 0.6% of the sample belongs to the ten largest clones. The trial excluded patients who had a history of autoimmune disease or were on systemic immunosuppression. In every dose cohort, peripheral blood was drawn for TCR sequencing at baseline, cycle 4 day 1, and cycle 7 day 1. Samples came from an open-label, multicenter, first-in-human phase I dose-escalation trial of ivuxolimab. The trial enrolled adults with locally advanced or metastatic head and neck squamous cell, hepatocellular, melanoma or renal cell carcinoma. Before TCR sequencing, CD4+ and CD8+ T cells were separately sorted from peripheral blood.

Source: CD4+ or CD8+ T cells sorted from blood, taken in a trial of the OX40 agonist ivuxolimab. This sequence was found in an adult with an advanced solid tumor such as melanoma, head and neck, liver or kidney cancer.

CDR3 loop: CASPDAGITEAFF. The nucleotide sequence reads as follows: TGTGCCAGCCCAGACGCGGGGATAACTGAAGCTTTCTTT. Rearrangement joined TRBV21-1 to TRBJ1-1. TRBV21-1 is a pseudogene. The CDR3 spans 13 residues, from the cysteine through the phenylalanine. This entry keeps only the CDR3 DNA: 39 bases, framed from base 1.